This record covers a single T cell receptor beta chain. Antigen specificity is unknown. This specimen comes from a study of T cell repertoires in cytomegalovirus infection. Across the study: Public TCR beta signatures indicated both CMV infection and matching HLA type. Findings and caveats of the study: In two of eight donors, the top clonotype was HLA-C-restricted CMV-specific. Individuals carrying CMV plus the relevant HLA were identified by cumulative frequency of public TCR beta families.

TCRdb passed the reads through MiXCR, listing each CDR3 protein once. Seen here are approximately 550,000 distinct CDR3 sequences, 15% to 20% observed once, and the top ten hold more than 20%. This sequence was found in a human donor in good health (CMV status not recorded). Some clones in this sample may be carry-over from other donors' samples. Sequenced: CD8+ T cells from PBMCs.

CDR3 coding DNA: TGTGCCAGCAGCAAGGTCGGCAGTCCCCGCTACGAGCAGTACTTC. Encoded protein: CASSKVGSPRYEQYF. This chain joins TRBV6-5 and TRBJ2-7; D gene uncertain. This CDR3 has 15 residues. Germline V gives CDR1 MNHEY, CDR2 SVGAGI. Trimming pared 6 bases from V and 3 bases from J, leaving 18 bases between.